This T cell receptor beta chain comes out of a study of graft-versus-host responses after intestinal transplantation. The CDR3 loop spans 15 amino acids. Germline loops: CDR1 LNHDA, CDR2 SQIVND (reference sequence). Trimming shortened V by 1 base and J by 4 bases, and 11 bases separated the two germline ends. This clone was seen a few times. The antigen is undetermined. Using immunoSEQ multiplex PCR, the repertoire was profiled, and TCRdb retains in-frame clones only, with some absent. The table lists approximately 130,000 clones, around 90% of them singletons, with over 0.15% in the top ten. The sequenced sample was unstimulated CD4+ T cells sorted from spleen or lymph node cells, obtained before intestinal transplant. The V call is TRBV19, the J call TRBJ1-5; unclear D gene. This receptor was identified in a human donor who received an intestinal transplant. The CDR3 region is CASSIGSTRNQPQHF. In nucleotides, the CDR3 is TGTGCCAGTAGTATAGGGAGCACTCGTAATCAGCCCCAGCATTTT. The full variable domain, rest sourced from reference TRBV19 and TRBJ1-5, is DGGITQSPKYLFRKEGQNVTLSCEQNLNHDAMYWYRQDPGQGLRLIYYSQIVNDFQKGDIAEGYSVSREKKESFPLTVTSAQKNPTAFYLCASSIGSTRNQPQHFGDGTRLSIL.